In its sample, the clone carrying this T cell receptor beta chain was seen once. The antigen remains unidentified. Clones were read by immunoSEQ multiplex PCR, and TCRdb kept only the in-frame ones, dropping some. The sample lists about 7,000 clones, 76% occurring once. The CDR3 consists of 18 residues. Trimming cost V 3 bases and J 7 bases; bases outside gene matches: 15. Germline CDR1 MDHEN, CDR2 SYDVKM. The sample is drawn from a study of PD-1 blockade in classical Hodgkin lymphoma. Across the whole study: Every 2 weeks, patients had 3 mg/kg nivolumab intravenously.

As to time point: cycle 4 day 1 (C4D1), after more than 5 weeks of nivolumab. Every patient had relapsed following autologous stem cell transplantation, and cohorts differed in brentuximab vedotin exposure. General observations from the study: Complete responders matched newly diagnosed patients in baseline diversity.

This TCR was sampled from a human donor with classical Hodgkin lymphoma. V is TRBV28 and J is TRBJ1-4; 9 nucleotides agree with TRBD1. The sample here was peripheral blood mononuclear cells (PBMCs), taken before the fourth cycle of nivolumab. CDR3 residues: CASSFFGTGRMLGEKLFF. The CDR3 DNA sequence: TGTGCCAGCAGTTTCTTCGGGACAGGGAGAATGTTGGGTGAAAAACTGTTTTTT.